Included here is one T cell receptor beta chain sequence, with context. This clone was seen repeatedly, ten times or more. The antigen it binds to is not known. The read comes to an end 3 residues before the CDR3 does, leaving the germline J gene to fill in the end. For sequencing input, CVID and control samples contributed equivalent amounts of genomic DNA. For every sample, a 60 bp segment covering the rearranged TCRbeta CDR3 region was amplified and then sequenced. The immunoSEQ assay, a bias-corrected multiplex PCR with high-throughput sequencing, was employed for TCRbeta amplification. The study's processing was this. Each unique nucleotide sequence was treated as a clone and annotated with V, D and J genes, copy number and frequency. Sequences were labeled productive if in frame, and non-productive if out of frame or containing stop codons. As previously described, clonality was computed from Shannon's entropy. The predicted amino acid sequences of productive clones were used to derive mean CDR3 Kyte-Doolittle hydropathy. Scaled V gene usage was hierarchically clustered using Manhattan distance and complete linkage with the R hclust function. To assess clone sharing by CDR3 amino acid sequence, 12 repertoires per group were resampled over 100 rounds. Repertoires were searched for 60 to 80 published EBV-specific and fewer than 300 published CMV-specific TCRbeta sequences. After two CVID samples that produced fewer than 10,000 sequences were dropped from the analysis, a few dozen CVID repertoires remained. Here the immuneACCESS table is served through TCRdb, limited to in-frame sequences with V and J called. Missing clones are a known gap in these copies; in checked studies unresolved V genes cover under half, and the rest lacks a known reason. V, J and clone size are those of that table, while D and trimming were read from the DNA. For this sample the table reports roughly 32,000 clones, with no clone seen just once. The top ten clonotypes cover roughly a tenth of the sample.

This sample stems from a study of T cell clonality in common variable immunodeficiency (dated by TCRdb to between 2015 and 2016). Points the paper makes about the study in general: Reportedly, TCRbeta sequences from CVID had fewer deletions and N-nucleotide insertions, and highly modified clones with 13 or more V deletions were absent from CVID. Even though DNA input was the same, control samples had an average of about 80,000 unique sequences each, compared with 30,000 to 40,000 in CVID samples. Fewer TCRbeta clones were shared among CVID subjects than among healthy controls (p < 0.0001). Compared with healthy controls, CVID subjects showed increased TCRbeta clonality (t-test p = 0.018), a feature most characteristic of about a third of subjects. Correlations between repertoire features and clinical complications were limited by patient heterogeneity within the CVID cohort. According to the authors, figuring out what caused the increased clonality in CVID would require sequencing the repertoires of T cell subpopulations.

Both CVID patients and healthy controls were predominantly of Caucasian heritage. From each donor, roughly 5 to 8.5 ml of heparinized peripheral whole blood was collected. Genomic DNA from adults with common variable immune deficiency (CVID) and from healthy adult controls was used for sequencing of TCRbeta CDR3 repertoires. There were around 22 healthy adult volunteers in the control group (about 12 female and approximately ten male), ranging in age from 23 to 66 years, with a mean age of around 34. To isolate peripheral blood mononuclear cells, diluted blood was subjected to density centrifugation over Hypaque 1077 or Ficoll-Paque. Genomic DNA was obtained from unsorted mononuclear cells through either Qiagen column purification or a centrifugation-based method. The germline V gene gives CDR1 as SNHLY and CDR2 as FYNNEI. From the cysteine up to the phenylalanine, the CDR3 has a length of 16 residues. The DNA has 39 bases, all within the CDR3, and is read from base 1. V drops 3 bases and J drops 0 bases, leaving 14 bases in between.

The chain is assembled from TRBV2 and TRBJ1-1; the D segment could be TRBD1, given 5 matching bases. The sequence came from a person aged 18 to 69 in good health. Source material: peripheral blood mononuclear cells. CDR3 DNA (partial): TGTGCCAGCAGTGAGGAGGGGTGGAGGGTGAACACTGAA. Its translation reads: CASSEEGWRVNTE. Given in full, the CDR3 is CASSEEGWRVNTEAFF.